These 8 T cell receptor beta chains were all obtained from the same sample, sequenced in a study of control samples from healthy donors and cancer patients. The data were produced by immunoSEQ multiplex PCR, yet TCRdb's version contains in-frame clones alone and is incomplete. The sample holds 190,000 or so clones; roughly 93% are singletons and the top ten take around 1.6%. Material for sequencing was blood. The receptors come from a man younger than 30 in good health.

The chain uses TRBV19 and TRBJ2-1; tentatively, D is TRBD2 (6 bases). CDR3 length: 15 residues. The V gene's germline CDR1 is LNHDA and CDR2 SQIVND (reference sequence). V shed 2 bases and J shed 4 bases, with 12 bases lying between them. As DNA, the CDR3 is TGTGCCAGTAGTATACTTAGCGGTGAGTACAATGAGCAGTTCTTC. This encodes CASSILSGEYNEQFF.

The V gene is TRBV3-1 (or the pseudogene TRBV3-2), the J gene TRBJ1-2, with D tentatively TRBD1 (6 bases). The V end lost 3 bases, the J end lost 1 base, and 12 bases lay between the germline ends. Germline CDR1 is LGHDT and CDR2 is YNNKEL (reference sequence). The CDR3 spans 15 residues. The CDR3 DNA sequence: TGTGCCAGCAGCCAGGTACCGGGACATAACTATGGCTACACCTTC. It codes for CASSQVPGHNYGYTF.

The chain couples TRBV28 to TRBJ2-7; the match to TRBD1 covers 9 bases. The CDR3 is made up of 16 amino acids. The V gene end was trimmed by 4 bases and the J gene end by 4 bases; junction bases not matched to a gene: 11. Germline V CDR1 and CDR2: MDHEN, SYDVKM. CDR3: CASSSPGQGSPYEQYF. The CDR3 coding sequence is TGTGCCAGCAGTTCGCCGGGACAGGGATCGCCGTACGAGCAGTACTTC.

The chain couples TRBV18 to TRBJ1-1; maybe TRBD1 (6 bases). The V end lost 6 bases, the J end lost 3 bases, and 11 bases lay between the germline ends. CDR1 and CDR2 from the germline V gene are KGHSH and LQKENI. The length of the CDR3 is 13 residues. The CDR3 DNA reads as TGTGCCAGCTCCCAAAACAGGGACACTGAAGCTTTCTTT. Translating gives CASSQNRDTEAFF.

The V gene is TRBV7-3, the J gene TRBJ2-7, with 8 bases aligning to TRBD1. Germline CDR1 is SGHTA and CDR2 is FQGTGA. This CDR3 region has 15 residues. V was pared by 3 bases and J by 4 bases, with 8 bases of the junction left unmatched. The DNA for the CDR3 is TGTGCCAGCAGCTTGGGGCAGGGGGCTCCGTACGAGCAGTACTTC. Protein: CASSLGQGAPYEQYF.

The chain has TRBV5-1 and TRBJ2-7; 7 bases are a match to TRBD1. J gave up 4 bases and V 4 bases, and 5 bases lay outside the gene matches. The CDR3 contains 13 residues. Germline lookup yields CDR1 SGHRS and CDR2 YFSETQ. This CDR3 is CASSGRTGYEQYF. The CDR3 coding sequence is TGCGCCAGCAGCGGACGGACAGGATACGAGCAGTACTTC.

This chain links TRBV5-6 with TRBJ1-2; weak D call: TRBD1 (5 bases). The CDR3 length is 13 residues. Per germline, CDR1 SGHDT and CDR2 YYEEEE. The germline V and J ends were trimmed by 3 bases and 9 bases, with 15 bases remaining between them. The CDR3 DNA reads as TGTGCCAGCAGCTCCGGGGGGGAAGTGAGCTACACCTTC. This codes for CASSSGGEVSYTF.

The chain couples TRBV6-5 to TRBJ2-1; possibly TRBD1 for D (6 bases). Trimming took 7 bases from V and 6 from J, leaving 10 bases between them. There are 12 residues in the CDR3. Germline values: CDR1 MNHEY, CDR2 SVGAGI. The CDR3 region has the DNA TGTGCCAGCACCCAGGGGATCAATGAGCAGTTCTTC. It is translated as CASTQGINEQFF.